The clone carrying this T cell receptor (beta chain) was recorded once. Its antigen is undetermined. Germline values: CDR1 SGHVS, CDR2 FQNEAQ. There are 15 residues in the CDR3. V gave up 3 bases and J gave up 7 bases; unmatched junction bases: 5. This sample is part of a study of Ad26.COV2.S vaccination and SARS-CoV-2 variants. General study results and limits: Vaccine recipients and placebo recipients showed similar non-spike TCR breadth. Analytic work on TCR breadth and depth might have understated the full extent of total T cell responses.

The protocol was immunoSEQ multiplex PCR, while the TCRdb copy is restricted to in-frame clones and leaves out a portion. Of 300,000 to 400,000 clones listed, about 92% are singletons. The chain combines TRBV7-8 with TRBJ1-4, with 10 nucleotides matching TRBD1. Sequenced here: peripheral blood, sampled after recovery from COVID-19. The sequence was obtained from a human donor who had recovered from COVID-19. The CDR3 sequence: CASSFRTGGIEKLFF. DNA of the CDR3: TGTGCCAGCAGCTTCCGGACAGGGGGAATTGAAAAACTGTTTTTT.